This paragraph reports one T cell receptor (beta chain). Its target is not known. The sample belongs to a study of metastatic and nonmetastatic thyroid tumors. Turning to the study itself: Comparison of repertoires was carried out across blood and tumor or nodule tissue from malignant and benign thyroid patients.

Study-wide results and caveats: Patients with malignant thyroid tumors reportedly had significantly higher TCR beta diversity than those with benign nodules, in blood and tumor.

Per the authors' pipeline: The study took CDR3 differences across clinicopathological groups and made a distant-metastasis classifier for papillary thyroid cancer from them. With MiXCR, TCRdb called clones anew from the PCR reads. The V and J calls were not made by the authors but by TCRdb's processing. This table has 20,000 to 30,000 clones, 13% appearing once. This CDR3 has 14 residues. With 6 bases clipped from V and 6 bases from J, the junction kept 10 bases outside the gene matches. Germline V CDR1 and CDR2: LGHNA, YSLEER. Patients had received no treatment of any kind before thyroid surgery. The receptor's source is a female donor with papillary thyroid cancer or a benign thyroid nodule (not recorded which). Some clones in this sample may be carry-over from other donors' samples. Sequenced input: blood. This chain links TRBV4-3 with TRBJ1-2; 7 bases are shared with TRBD1. CDR3 amino acids: CASSLVGGGDGYTF. The CDR3 region has the DNA TGCGCCAGCAGTCTAGTAGGAGGGGGCGATGGCTACACCTTC.